The 16 T cell receptor beta chains reported below all come from one sample, sequenced in a study of beta chain features in type 1 diabetes. No antigen has been assigned to these receptors. Sequenced material consisted of expressed TCRB transcripts (all of the isolated RNA was reverse transcribed). Measured with immunoSEQ multiplex PCR; TCRdb has only the in-frame clones, and not every one. Of hundreds of thousands of clones listed, about an eighth are singletons. Broader study findings: Significant though moderate, a shortening of TCRB CDR3s appeared in all four CD4+ subsets of Type 1 diabetes patients.

Sequenced: naive CD4+ T cells from blood. The receptors stem from a man aged 18 to 29 with type 1 diabetes.

The sample holds one count of this clone. The J gene is TRBJ2-3, the V gene TRBV30, with 13 positions matching TRBD2. Germline-derived CDR1 and CDR2 are GTSNPN and SVGIG (reference sequence). The CDR3 is 18 amino acids. V dropped 0 bases and J dropped 0; count of bases not matched to a gene: 6. As DNA, the CDR3 is TGTGCCTGGAGTGTAACCTTACTAGCGGGGGGGAGCACAGATACGCAGTATTTT. This gives the protein CAWSVTLLAGGSTDTQYF.

A word on this clone: Relative to the germline gene, one junction end is altered; a read error may explain this. The chain combines TRBV7-7 with TRBJ2-1; D is undetermined. The CDR3 runs 14 residues. Per germline, CDR1 SSHAT and CDR2 FNYEAQ (reference sequence). CDR3 in amino acids: CASSSGTRPYEQFF. CDR3 nucleotide sequence: TGTGCTAGCAGCTCAGGAACTCGCCCCTATGAGCAGTTCTTC. Looking up the rest from reference TRBV7-7 and TRBJ2-1 gives the full variable domain: GAGVSQSPRYKVTKRGQDVTLRCDPISSHATLYWYQQALGQGPEFLTYFNYEAQPDKSGLPSDRFSAERPEGSISTLTIQRTEQRDSAMYRCASSSGTRPYEQFFGPGTRLTVL.

The chain is built from TRBV10-3 and TRBJ2-3; 7 bases line up with TRBD2. From germline, CDR1 is ENHRY and CDR2 SYGVKD. Trimming at V came to 4 bases and at J to 6 bases, leaving 7 bases not matched to a gene. This CDR3 has 14 amino acids. The CDR3 DNA follows: TGTGCCATCAGTGGAGGGGAGGGAATCGATACGCAGTATTTT. This sequence encodes CAISGGEGIDTQYF.

The J gene is TRBJ2-3, the V gene TRBV27, with 14 bases that match TRBD2. The ends lost 10 bases at V and 0 bases at J; junction bases unmatched: 6. The germline CDR1 and CDR2 sequences are MNHEY and SMNVEV (reference sequence). The CDR3 spans 16 residues. This CDR3 reads CANPGLAGASTDTQYF. CDR3 nucleotides: TGTGCCAACCCGGGACTAGCGGGGGCTAGCACAGATACGCAGTATTTT.

There are a few counts of this clone. The chain links TRBV30 to TRBJ1-1; D gene uncertain. V lost 2 bases and J lost 1, with 5 bases in between. CDR3 length: 12 amino acids. Germline assignment: CDR1 GTSNPN and CDR2 SVGIG (reference sequence). This CDR3 is CAWSPQNTEAFF. The CDR3 coding sequence is TGTGCCTGGAGTCCGCAGAACACTGAAGCTTTCTTT. Full variable domain (outside the CDR3, taken from reference TRBV30 and TRBJ1-1): SQTIHQWPATLVQPVGSPLSLECTVEGTSNPNLYWYRQAAGRGLQLLFYSVGIGQISSEVPQNLSASRPQDRQFILSSKKLLLSDSGFYLCAWSPQNTEAFFGQGTRLTVV.

Only a few counts were recorded for this clone. The rearrangement uses TRBV2 and TRBJ1-1; D remains unclear. CDR3 length equals 13 residues. Trimming took 1 base from V and 6 from J, leaving 9 bases between them. CDR1 is SNHLY, CDR2 FYNNEI, per germline. Here the CDR3 reads CASSEEGISEAFF. The CDR3 nucleotides are TGTGCCAGCAGTGAAGAAGGGATATCTGAAGCTTTCTTT.

This rearrangement joins TRBV20-1 to TRBJ2-3, with D hard to call. The ends were cut back, 6 bases at V and 4 bases at J, with 8 bases in the middle. CDR3 size: 11 residues. The germline gives CDR1 DFQATT, CDR2 SNEGSKA (reference sequence). Here the CDR3 reads CSAKHPDTQYF. The CDR3 DNA sequence: TGCAGTGCGAAGCACCCAGATACGCAGTATTTT.

The chain carries TRBV2 and TRBJ1-5, with D possibly being TRBD1 (5 bases). Germline lookup yields CDR1 SNHLY and CDR2 FYNNEI. The CDR3 extends over 15 amino acids. V was pared by 6 bases and J by 0 bases, with 12 bases between. This CDR3 reads CASRKGDSSNQPQHF. The CDR3 bases are TGTGCCAGCAGGAAGGGAGACAGTAGCAATCAGCCCCAGCATTTT.

The chain joins TRBV2 to TRBJ1-4; no reliable D call. Trimming took off 2 bases at V and 4 bases at J, with 14 bases between the two ends. In germline, CDR1 is SNHLY, CDR2 FYNNEI. This CDR3 spans 16 amino acids. The CDR3 DNA is TGTGCCAGCAGTGAATTAGTGGGTCAGAATAATGAAAAACTGTTTTTT. Translated, it gives CASSELVGQNNEKLFF.

The rearrangement links TRBV19 to TRBJ2-5, with 7 bases fitting TRBD2. V gave up 9 bases and J gave up 5 bases; unmatched junction bases: 9. Germline V gene sequence: CDR1 LNHDA, CDR2 SQIVND (reference sequence). The length of the CDR3 is 13 residues. The CDR3 sequence is CASTGGNGETQYF. In DNA form, the CDR3 reads TGTGCCAGCACCGGGGGGAACGGGGAGACCCAGTACTTC.

This clone appeared a single time. This chain uses TRBV9 with TRBJ1-4, with TRBD1 matching 7 bases. Germline trimming cut 3 bases from V and 3 bases from J; bases unmatched to any gene: 11. The CDR3 sequence is 17 residues long. Germline V gene lookup returns CDR1 SGDLS and CDR2 YYNGEE. CDR3 in DNA: TGTGCCAGCAGCGGGGAGAGGGGGCGCGGGGCTAATGAAAAACTGTTTTTT. This translates into CASSGERGRGANEKLFF.

The sample holds a few counts of this clone. The V gene is TRBV2, the J gene TRBJ2-2; D is unclear. Trimming removed 3 bases from V and 0 bases from J, with 8 bases in between. This CDR3 has 15 amino acids. The germline CDR1 and CDR2 sequences are SNHLY and FYNNEI. CDR3 protein: CASSDRFANTGELFF. The DNA of the CDR3 is TGTGCCAGCAGTGACAGGTTCGCGAACACCGGGGAGCTGTTTTTT. The full variable domain, with the rest looked up from reference TRBV2 and TRBJ2-2, is EPEVTQTPSHQVTQMGQEVILRCVPISNHLYFYWYRQILGQKVEFLVSFYNNEISEKSEIFDDQFSVERPDGSNFTLKIRSTKLEDSAMYFCASSDRFANTGELFFGEGSRLTVL.

This clone came up a few times. This chain connects TRBV9 to TRBJ2-1; the match to TRBD1 covers 7 bases. The CDR3 covers 13 residues. In germline, CDR1 is SGDLS, CDR2 YYNGEE. The junction had 5 bases not matched to a gene; V was cut back by 6 bases and J by 5 bases. The CDR3 sequence: CASNRDSHNEQFF. The CDR3 DNA sequence: TGTGCCAGCAACCGGGACAGCCACAATGAGCAGTTCTTC.

This clone was found a few times. The J gene is TRBJ1-4, the V gene TRBV5-4; D is uncertain. The CDR3 has 14 residues. V was shortened by 2 bases and J by 5 bases, with 10 bases between the two germline ends. Germline V gene lookup returns CDR1 SGHNT and CDR2 YYREEE (reference sequence). The CDR3 sequence: CASSLEGSNEKLFF. The CDR3 nucleotides are TGTGCCAGCAGCTTAGAGGGCTCAAATGAAAAACTGTTTTTT.

The chain uses TRBV9 and TRBJ2-1; maybe TRBD2 (6 bases). V was cut by 0 bases and J by 8 bases, with 9 bases left in between. The germline V gene encodes CDR1 SGDLS and CDR2 YYNGEE. CDR3 size: 13 residues. This chain's CDR3 is CASSVGDSHEQFF. CDR3 in DNA: TGTGCCAGCAGCGTAGGGGACTCTCATGAGCAGTTCTTC.

CDR3 protein: CASSGGTGASSGNTIYF. Here the CDR3 DNA reads TGTGCCAGCAGTGGCGGGACAGGGGCCAGCTCTGGAAACACCATATATTTT. The J gene is TRBJ1-3, the V gene TRBV6-1; 10 bases agree with TRBD1. This CDR3 region has 17 residues. Germline V lookup: CDR1 MNHNS, CDR2 SASEGT. V was clipped by 4 bases and J by 0 bases; unmatched bases: 6.